These T cell receptor beta chains were read from a single sample in a study of cytomegalovirus exposure and HLA in healthy donors. Sequenced by immunoSEQ multiplex PCR; TCRdb stores in-frame clones only, minus some. Here the sample spans around 170,000 clones, approximately 80% being singletons. Specimen: PBMCs. The receptors shown here come from a woman between 45 and 60 years old in good health and CMV-seronegative. Both conserved end residues are part of each CDR3. D genes are given only for firm matches. Size is omitted from some rows. Given values are once, few, many or a class for expanded clones.

D	V	size	J	CDR3	DNA
NA	TRBV10-3	NA	TRBJ2-7	CAISEYGRVGEQYF	TGTGCCATCAGTGAGTATGGCAGGGTAGGCGAGCAGTACTTC
NA	TRBV5-4	NA	TRBJ2-7	CASSYSGYEQYF	TGTGCCAGCAGTTACTCAGGGTACGAGCAGTACTTC
TRBD2	TRBV5-1	NA	TRBJ2-5	CASSLMGGGAQETQYF	TGCGCCAGCAGCTTGATGGGCGGGGGGGCTCAAGAGACCCAGTACTTC
NA	TRBV6-5	NA	TRBJ1-2	CASGFRGGLYGYTF	TGTGCCAGCGGATTTAGGGGAGGGTTGTATGGCTACACCTTC
NA	TRBV7-8	NA	TRBJ2-5	CASSFSLQASQYF	TGTGCCAGCAGCTTCTCTTTGCAGGCCTCGCAGTACTTC
NA	TRBV12-5	NA	TRBJ2-1	CASGRGQAGGNEQFF	TGTGCTAGTGGCCGAGGACAGGCCGGGGGTAATGAGCAGTTCTTC
TRBD1	TRBV6-5	NA	TRBJ2-7	CATGQGRGQYF	TGTGCCACCGGACAGGGTCGCGGGCAGTACTTC
TRBD1	TRBV7-2	NA	TRBJ2-2	CASRTGEELFF	TGTGCCAGCAGAACAGGGGAGGAGCTGTTTTTT
NA	TRBV5-1	NA	TRBJ2-1	CASSFERLGEQFF	TGCGCCAGCAGCTTCGAGCGGTTGGGTGAGCAGTTCTTC
TRBD1	TRBV5-4	few	TRBJ1-2	CASSGDRGGGYTF	TGTGCCAGCAGCGGCGACAGGGGTGGGGGCTACACCTTC
TRBD1	TRBV6-5	NA	TRBJ2-1	CASSPRQGYNEQFF	TGTGCCAGCAGTCCGCGACAGGGTTACAATGAGCAGTTCTTC
TRBD2	TRBV29-1	NA	TRBJ2-7	CSVAGLAGGEQYF	TGCAGCGTTGCGGGGCTAGCGGGAGGTGAGCAGTACTTC